This T cell receptor beta chain is from a study of cytomegalovirus exposure and HLA in healthy donors (TCRdb year 2017). Turning to the overall study: According to an earlier analysis of around 600 of the donors, some 180 million T cells yielded 95 million to 140 million unique TCR beta sequences and about 280 Gb of sequence data. The T cell repertoires of 550 to 850 subjects were profiled by immunosequencing and related to cytomegalovirus serostatus. Genome-wide SNP genotypes for about 60% of the roughly 670 donors were used in a later genetic analysis, which treated that subset as a discovery cohort. Alongside the repertoire data, information on donor age, sex, ethnicity and CMV serostatus was compiled. Because of strong linkage in the cohort, roughly five DR-DQ haplotypes were treated as single units for association and clustering. Class I and class II HLA loci were covered by the typing at four-digit resolution. A later analysis re-analyzed previously published TCR beta repertoires from roughly 630 donors and added high-resolution HLA genotyping to study TCR occurrence patterns. The number of donors typed differed by locus, with about 629-640 for A, B, C, DRB1 and DQB1, 522 for DQA1, over 600 for DPA1, and approximately 470 for DPB1. Every discovery cohort repertoire had been produced on one sequencing platform. The study aimed to test whether signatures of past pathogen exposure could be identified by cataloging public T cell receptors. Among the roughly 390 genotyped donors, around 81% belonged to the genetic ancestry cluster associated with self-reported Caucasian donors. Rather than using new phenotypic data, the later analysis identified candidate immune exposures from TCR beta sequences and from how often those sequences occurred across donors. Besides the first cohort of approximately 670 subjects, a separate validation cohort made up of roughly 130 different subjects was used. To predict cytomegalovirus infection status, the study combined high-throughput TCR immunosequencing, statistical association of individual TCRs with disease status, and machine learning. Roughly 310 gigabases of sequencing data and 70 million to 85 million unique TCR sequences were included in an early release covering around 600 HLA-typed donors. On average, around 240,000 unique TCR beta nucleotide sequences were sequenced per donor among 350 to 400 genotyped donors of the cohort, with about 19% of those sequences being non-productive. An earlier analysis of fewer than 750 of the donors used high-throughput TCR beta sequencing to judge whether each TCR beta V gene segment behaved as functional or pseudogenic. Broader findings and caveats from the paper: In a later genetic analysis, fewer N-insertions in productive TCRs were reported among donors in an Asian-associated ancestry cluster than the 666-donor mean. The sequencing pipeline was judged likely to have produced a cluster of highly shared sequence variants as a technical artifact. Linkage disequilibrium might explain the correlated functional status among segregating V segments, but an unknown experimental factor could not be ruled out. Most TCR sequences were seen in very few donors, while some public TCRs were found in many individuals. According to a later analysis, parvovirus B19, influenza, CMV and Epstein-Barr virus appeared linked to several top co-occurrence clusters. A later analysis found that TCR association rates varied across HLA loci, with DRB1 alleles showing the most associated TCRs and HLA-C alleles the fewest. The study gave a list of over 150 TCR beta chains associated with cytomegalovirus. In this cohort, only TCR beta chains were sequenced, and detectable features were limited by the absence of alpha or paired-chain data. The classifier was reported to diagnose cytomegalovirus status with high specificity and sensitivity in both the original cohort and the validation cohort. The 87-base-pair reads could not distinguish some IMGT-functional V segments, including TRBV6-2 and TRBV6-3, so those segments were excluded. In a later analysis, most CMV-associated TCR beta chains were found to appear HLA-restricted, with HLA associations seemingly driven largely by CMV exposure. An association between a missense DCLRE1C variant and V-gene and J-gene trimming of TCR beta chains was found in a later genetic analysis and replicated in an independent cohort. Because counts were too low, seventeen rarely observed V segments, including chromosome 9 orphons, were excluded from the earlier analysis of 500 to 700 of the donors. A further reported finding was that TCR beta sequences accurately predicted the HLA-A and HLA-B alleles for most subjects in the first cohort. Immune exposure information for the cohort was limited to CMV serostatus. In a later analysis, 15,000 to 20,000 TCR beta sequences were associated with specific HLA alleles at a false discovery rate of 0.05. Assigning TCR associations to individual alleles was difficult when HLA alleles, especially DR and DQ, strongly co-occurred. Because HLA typing was missing for some donors at each locus, association tests included only the typed subset. In vitro tests confirmed that three of the cytomegalovirus-associated TCR beta chains recognize cytomegalovirus antigens. It was suggested by the authors that the approach could potentially be generalized to other disease states and immunological phenotypes. A later analysis found that HLA-associated TCR beta chains were more clonally expanded and had lower generation probabilities than equally common non-associated chains. Broadly in line with IMGT annotations, most TCR beta V segments showed up in productive rearrangements about 87% or about 30% of the time in an earlier analysis of under 700 of the donors. Presence/absence analyses assumed roughly uniform sequencing depth across donors, an assumption that may not hold.

This clone has just a few counts. This clone's antigen is unknown. Per-base qualities were not stored, and no clone one base away is much larger. CDR1 is given as LNHNV and CDR2 as YYDKDF, both from the germline V gene (reference sequence). V was cut back by 0 bases and J by 3 bases, leaving a gap of 6 bases between them. The CDR3 starts with the cysteine, ends with the phenylalanine, and has 13 residues. The entry retains the CDR3 DNA only, 39 bases that are in frame from base 1. The cohort consisted of 666 healthy bone marrow donors. Cohort members were all nominally healthy when sampled, although unrecorded immune exposures were likely present. The donor was CMV seropositive and was included in the group of 270 or so seropositive cohort members. Every donor gave a peripheral blood sample, and the peripheral blood mononuclear cells from that sample were used for TCR beta sequencing. Genomic DNA was extracted from the blood cell samples with the Qiagen DNeasy Blood Extraction Kit.

The library was generated by the immunoSEQ multiplex PCR assay. For the multiplex PCR, a mixture combining 60 forward primers for TCR Vbeta segments and 13 reverse primers for TCR Jbeta segments was used. Amplification of the CDR3 region of rearranged TCR beta genes was performed with a multiplex PCR assay on genomic DNA. The Illumina HiSeq System was used to sequence the amplified TCR beta libraries as 87-base-pair reads. The paper's data handling went like this. In a later analysis, 70 million to 95 million unique TCR beta chains were counted across the 690 or so repertoires, and some 10 million of these chains were shared by at least two donors. Raw reads were error-corrected and collapsed into unique sequences with a nearest-neighbor algorithm that merged closely related sequences to remove PCR and sequencing errors. CDR3 sequences were aligned to IMGT reference sequences to assign V, D and J gene segments. For a sequence to be retained, a match of at least six nucleotides was required to both a V gene segment and a J gene segment. Rearrangements were called productive when the CDR3 lacked stop codons and stayed in frame with V and J; all others were non-productive. Following IMGT convention, CDR3 was defined as the stretch from the second conserved V-encoded cysteine up to the conserved J-encoded phenylalanine. The earlier analysis of about 500 of the donors excluded sequences that lacked an unambiguous match to a single V gene segment. An earlier analysis of 500 to 600 of the donors classified V segments as functional when productive rearrangements were above 56.7% and as segregating when the standard deviation between donors was above 5%. A statistical classification framework was built to diagnose cytomegalovirus status from the catalog of TCR beta chain sequences. V and J gene assignment, in a later analysis, came from comparing TCR nucleotide sequences with IMGT/GENE-DB human TR gene sequences. A later analysis assigned CDR3 sequences and most-parsimonious VDJ recombination scenarios with the TCRdist pipeline. In a later analysis, every TCR beta chain was defined by the combination of its CDR3 amino acid sequence and its V-gene family, and reads without a unique V-gene family were dropped. To address suspected cross-contamination and a sequencing artifact, a later analysis removed around 590 highly shared, low-generation-probability nucleotide sequences. In a later analysis, a clonal expansion index was calculated for each public chain from normalized within-repertoire ranks of inferred template counts. In a later analysis, generation probabilities were computed using a VDJ recombination model fitted to out-of-frame rearrangements, and the results were checked against IGoR. A later analysis scored TCR-TCR, TCR-HLA and TCR-CMV co-occurrence with hypergeometric tests, applying a repertoire-size bias correction to TCR pairs. False discovery rates were estimated in a later analysis by permuting HLA or CMV assignments 20 times. In a later analysis, co-occurring TCRs were grouped with DBSCAN, and TCRdist sequence similarity was added when clustering was performed within HLA-allele-positive subsets. Repertoires with fewer than 30,000 or more than 120,000 public chains were left out of co-occurrence clustering, as were a handful of repertoires with anomalous nucleotide sharing. TCRdb holds this immuneACCESS table with in-frame rearrangements only. Some clones are missing; in checked studies, unresolved V genes explain under half, and the rest has no known cause. That table supplies the V and J calls and clone size; D and trimming were determined from the DNA. The sample table holds roughly 190,000 clones, of which around four fifths were seen once. The ten largest clonotypes hold roughly a tenth of the sample.

The chain is made from TRBV15 and TRBJ2-7; matching of 5 bases hints at TRBD2 as the D gene. The clonotype was recovered from a woman aged 45-60 years in good health and CMV-seropositive. The source material was PBMCs. The CDR3 sequence is CATSRDRGYEQYF. The DNA sequence is given as TGTGCCACCAGCAGAGACCGGGGCTACGAGCAGTACTTC.